The rows below give T cell receptor beta chains drawn from one sample of a study of Graves' ophthalmopathy and Graves' hyperthyroidism. TCRdb reprocessed the multiplex PCR reads via MiXCR and lists one record per CDR3 protein. The sample carries over 14,000 distinct CDR3 sequences, roughly 50% recorded once. The sequenced sample was peripheral blood. Every receptor here comes from a young woman with Graves' ophthalmopathy. Both conserved end residues are part of each CDR3. Fields, in order: D gene, V gene, J gene, clone size, CDR3 DNA, CDR3 protein. D genes are given only for firm matches. Size is stated for part of the rows, as once, few or many counts, or as a class when the clone is expanded.

D gene: -
V gene: TRBV7-2
J gene: TRBJ2-1
clone size: -
CDR3 DNA: TGTGCCAGCAGCTTAAGGGCCGCAGCGAACAATGAGCAGTTCTTC
CDR3 protein: CASSLRAAANNEQFF

D gene: -
V gene: TRBV20-1
J gene: TRBJ2-7
clone size: medium-sized
CDR3 DNA: TGCAGTGCCCCCCATACTTCCTACGAGCAGTACTTC
CDR3 protein: CSAPHTSYEQYF

D gene: TRBD1
V gene: TRBV6-4
J gene: TRBJ2-3
clone size: many
CDR3 DNA: TGTGCCAGCAGTTTGACCCCCGGGACAGGGGGTACAGATACGCAGTATTTT
CDR3 protein: CASSLTPGTGGTDTQYF

D gene: -
V gene: TRBV6-2/TRBV6-3
J gene: TRBJ1-2
clone size: -
CDR3 DNA: TGTGCCAGCAGTTACTCGTGGCAGGCGACCTATGGCTACACCTTC
CDR3 protein: CASSYSWQATYGYTF

D gene: TRBD1
V gene: TRBV6-6
J gene: TRBJ2-7
clone size: medium-sized
CDR3 DNA: TGTGCCAGCAGTTACTCGAGCATTCGGCAGGGGGCTGACGAGCAGTACTTC
CDR3 protein: CASSYSSIRQGADEQYF

D gene: TRBD1
V gene: TRBV20-1
J gene: TRBJ2-7
clone size: -
CDR3 DNA: TGCAGTGCCGCGGGACAGGGTTACGAGCAGTACTTC
CDR3 protein: CSAAGQGYEQYF

D gene: TRBD1
V gene: TRBV29-1
J gene: TRBJ1-1
clone size: -
CDR3 DNA: TGCAGCGTGGGGGGACAGAATACTGAAGCTTTCTTT
CDR3 protein: CSVGGQNTEAFF

D gene: TRBD1
V gene: TRBV10-3
J gene: TRBJ1-5
clone size: -
CDR3 DNA: TGTGCCATCAGTGAAGGACAGGGAGGTCAGCCCCAGCATTTT
CDR3 protein: CAISEGQGGQPQHF

D gene: -
V gene: TRBV20-1
J gene: TRBJ1-1
clone size: -
CDR3 DNA: TGCAGTGCGGCAAAGGACAGTGCGTCTACTGAAGCTTTCTTT
CDR3 protein: CSAAKDSASTEAFF

D gene: -
V gene: TRBV24-1
J gene: TRBJ2-1
clone size: medium-sized
CDR3 DNA: TGTGCCACCAGTGAGCTAGGATTGGACAATGAGCAGTTCTTC
CDR3 protein: CATSELGLDNEQFF

D gene: TRBD2
V gene: TRBV10-2
J gene: TRBJ2-3
clone size: -
CDR3 DNA: TGCGCCAGCAGTATAGCGGGAGGAGGTGGGGATACGCAGTATTTT
CDR3 protein: CASSIAGGGGDTQYF

D gene: -
V gene: TRBV6-2/TRBV6-3
J gene: TRBJ2-3
clone size: many
CDR3 DNA: TGTGCCAGCAGTTACCCCCCCCACCCAGATACGCAGTATTTT
CDR3 protein: CASSYPPHPDTQYF

D gene: TRBD1
V gene: TRBV20-1
J gene: TRBJ2-7
clone size: few
CDR3 DNA: TGCAGTGCTAGAGCTGACAAACAGGGGGCATCGAGGGAGCAGTACTTC
CDR3 protein: CSARADKQGASREQYF

D gene: -
V gene: TRBV6-1
J gene: TRBJ1-6
clone size: medium-sized
CDR3 DNA: TGTGCCAGCAGTCCCGGGACGGAGAATTCACCCCTCCACTTT
CDR3 protein: CASSPGTENSPLHF

D gene: -
V gene: TRBV6-4
J gene: TRBJ2-2
clone size: -
CDR3 DNA: TGTGCCAGCAGGACAGGGAACACCGGGGAGCTGTTTTTT
CDR3 protein: CASRTGNTGELFF

D gene: -
V gene: TRBV9
J gene: TRBJ2-2
clone size: -
CDR3 DNA: TGTGCCAGCAGCTTAGGAGGAACCGGGGAGCTGTTTTTT
CDR3 protein: CASSLGGTGELFF

D gene: -
V gene: TRBV5-1
J gene: TRBJ1-6
clone size: -
CDR3 DNA: TGCGCCAGCAGCCAAGAAGTAGGCAGGACGAATTCACCCCTCCACTTT
CDR3 protein: CASSQEVGRTNSPLHF

D gene: TRBD1
V gene: TRBV20-1
J gene: TRBJ1-2
clone size: -
CDR3 DNA: TGCAGTGCCAGAACAGGGGGCAGGTACTATGGCTACACCTTC
CDR3 protein: CSARTGGRYYGYTF